This TCR beta chain stems from a study of cytomegalovirus exposure and HLA in healthy donors. Primers for the PCR totalled 60 Vbeta and 13 Jbeta. Produced via immunoSEQ multiplex PCR; TCRdb's table is partial and in-frame only. This repertoire shows about 52,000 clones, 65% to 80% found once; its top ten account for around 9.1%. This CDR3 is built from 15 residues. V dropped 2 bases and J dropped 0; count of bases not matched to a gene: 3. CDR1 and CDR2 (germline): MNHNS, SASEGT. This clonotype originated in a woman between 45 and 60 years old in good health and CMV-seronegative. J is TRBJ2-7 and V is TRBV6-1; 8 bases agree with TRBD1. Sequenced material: PBMCs. The CDR3 DNA is TGTGCCAGCAGTGAACGGGACAGGCACTCCTACGAGCAGTACTTC. Encoded protein: CASSERDRHSYEQYF.